A selection of T cell receptor beta chains follows, all from one sample in a study of blood T cell repertoires in COVID-19. This table comes from immunoSEQ multiplex PCR, and its TCRdb copy is limited to in-frame clones, with some not included. The sample carries approximately 300,000 clones, 70% to 90% recorded once. Specimen: peripheral blood. The source is a woman aged 40 to 50 with acute or convalescent COVID-19. Each CDR3 is given with its conserved first and last residue. A D gene is named only where the DNA matches it firmly. Not all rows give a size; the values are once, few, many and, for expanded clones, a class.

j_call clone_size v_call d_call cdr3_nt cdr3_aa
TRBJ1-1 . TRBV6-1 . TGTGCCAGCAGTGAAGTATCGGGCTTGTGGGGCAACACTGAAGCTTTCTTT CASSEVSGLWGNTEAFF
TRBJ2-3 once TRBV18 TRBD1 TGTGCCAGCTCACCTCAGGGGGCCACAGATACGCAGTATTTT CASSPQGATDTQYF
TRBJ1-2 . TRBV19 . TGTGCCAGTAGTATACCACAGGGAAACGCCTATGGCTACACCTTC CASSIPQGNAYGYTF
TRBJ1-4 . TRBV10-1 . TGCGCCAGCAGTCCCCGGGTCCCTGGAAAACTGTTTTTT CASSPRVPGKLFF
TRBJ2-3 . TRBV2 TRBD2 TGTGCCAGCAGTGCCTCGACTAGCGGGGGGGCGACAGATACGCAGTATTTT CASSASTSGGATDTQYF
TRBJ2-5 . TRBV4-1 . TGCGCCAGCAGCCAAGATTACCAGGGGCCCTCGGGGTTTCGAGAGACCCAGTACTTC CASSQDYQGPSGFRETQYF
TRBJ2-3 . TRBV7-2 . TGTGCCAGCAGCTTAGGAGGAACGAGCAATACGCAGTATTTT CASSLGGTSNTQYF
TRBJ1-2 few TRBV6-5 TRBD1 TGTGCCAGCAGTTACTCGACAGGGAAATATGGCTACACCTTC CASSYSTGKYGYTF
TRBJ2-5 . TRBV13 . TGTGCCAGCAGCTTAGGAGGGGACAACCAAGAGACCCAGTACTTC CASSLGGDNQETQYF
TRBJ2-5 . TRBV6-5 . TGTGCCAGCGCTAGGAGTTCCCAAGAGACCCAGTACTTC CASARSSQETQYF
TRBJ2-3 . TRBV2 TRBD2 TGTGCCAGCAGTGCCGAGCGGGGGGGCTTCAGCCGCACAGATACGCAGTATTTT CASSAERGGFSRTDTQYF
TRBJ2-3 . TRBV5-1 . TGCGCCAGCAGCTGGCAAGGGGGAGATACGCAGTATTTT CASSWQGGDTQYF
TRBJ2-2 . TRBV19 TRBD1 TGTGCCAGTAGTCTAGGGGCCTGGGGACAGGGGGCAACCGGGGAGCTGTTTTTT CASSLGAWGQGATGELFF
TRBJ1-1 . TRBV6-6 . TGTGCCAGCACCAAACGGCACTCAACAGGGTCCACTGAAGCTTTCTTT CASTKRHSTGSTEAFF
TRBJ2-5 . TRBV5-1 TRBD2 TGCGCCAGCAGCTTCGGGACTAGCGGGGGCCGGAAAGAGACCCAGTACTTC CASSFGTSGGRKETQYF
TRBJ1-1 once TRBV6-5 TRBD1 TGTGCCAGCAGCAGGGACAGGGCCGGCACTGAAGCTTTCTTT CASSRDRAGTEAFF
TRBJ1-1 few TRBV20-1 . TGCAGTGCTAGACGGAACACTGAAGCTTTCTTT CSARRNTEAFF
TRBJ1-3 . TRBV10-3 . TGTGCCTCCTCGGGGGGGGTAACTGGAAACACCATATATTTT CASSGGVTGNTIYF
TRBJ2-5 . TRBV4-1 . TGCGCCAGCAGCCAAGTTGCGGGATTACAAGAGACCCAGTACTTC CASSQVAGLQETQYF
TRBJ1-6 . TRBV21-1 . TGTGCCAGCTCCCGGACAGGGGTTTATTCACCCCTCCACTTT CASSRTGVYSPLHF
TRBJ2-5 . TRBV5-1 TRBD2 TGCGCCAGCAGCTTGGGACAACTAGCGCAAGAGACCCAGTACTTC CASSLGQLAQETQYF
TRBJ2-3 . TRBV5-1 TRBD1 TGCGCCAGCAGCGGGGGACAGTCAAGCACAGATACGCAGTATTTT CASSGGQSSTDTQYF
TRBJ1-2 . TRBV27 TRBD1 TGTGCCAGCACCCGGTCTACCGGGACAGGGCCTCTCTATGGCTACACCTTC CASTRSTGTGPLYGYTF
TRBJ1-2 . TRBV7-8 . TGTGCCAGCAGCTTAGATACAGGGCCGAGCTACTTC CASSLDTGPSYF
TRBJ2-3 . TRBV14 TRBD2 TGTGCCAGCAGCCAAGGAGCGGGGGGACTAGGAGATACGCAGTATTTT CASSQGAGGLGDTQYF
TRBJ1-1 few TRBV18 TRBD1 TGTGCCAGCTCACCCTCACGAGTGGGACAGGGGTTAGTTATTATGAACACTGAAGCTTTCTTT CASSPSRVGQGLVIMNTEAFF
TRBJ1-1 . TRBV5-6 . TGTGCCAGCAGACCCGTCGGGTACACTGAAGCTTTCTTT CASRPVGYTEAFF
TRBJ1-2 . TRBV7-9 TRBD1 TGTGCCAGCAGCTTAGGACAGGGGATTGGCTACACCTTC CASSLGQGIGYTF
TRBJ2-2 . TRBV11-2 . TGTGCCAGCAGCCTTACAGGGATCACCGGGGAGCTGTTTTTT CASSLTGITGELFF
TRBJ1-2 . TRBV2 TRBD1 TGTGCCAGCAGTGATCGGGTCATGGGGGGACAGGGGAACTATGGCTACACCTTC CASSDRVMGGQGNYGYTF
TRBJ1-2 . TRBV6-6 . TGTGCCAGCAGTTACAATAGCGGTGTGAACTATGGCTACACCTTC CASSYNSGVNYGYTF
TRBJ1-2 . TRBV28 . TGTGCCAGCAGTTTATCCCCATCGCGGGACGGCCCCTACACCTTC CASSLSPSRDGPYTF
TRBJ1-5 . TRBV21-1 . TGTGCCAGCAGCATTCCGGGACAGGGAGATGATCAGCCCCAGCATTTT CASSIPGQGDDQPQHF
TRBJ1-2 once TRBV9 TRBD1 TGTGCCAGCAGTACCGGGACAGGGGTCGGCTACACCTTC CASSTGTGVGYTF
TRBJ2-2 . TRBV5-1 . TGCGCCAGCAGCTTTAATGGAGATACCGGGGAGCTGTTTTTT CASSFNGDTGELFF
TRBJ2-1 once TRBV11-2 . TGTGCCAGCAGCTTACCCGACAGCTCCTACAATGAGCAGTTCTTC CASSLPDSSYNEQFF
TRBJ1-1 . TRBV20-1 TRBD1 TGCAGTGCTAGTCAGGGGGCCCTCCGTGAAGCTTTCTTT CSASQGALREAFF
TRBJ1-1 . TRBV5-4 TRBD1 TGTGCCAGCAGCCCCCAACAGGGGGCAACTGAAGCTTTCTTT CASSPQQGATEAFF
TRBJ1-4 . TRBV10-3 . TGTGCCATCAAGTCGGAGCAGGGCGGTGAAAAACTGTTTTTT CAIKSEQGGEKLFF
TRBJ2-2 . TRBV5-6 . TGTGCCAGCAGCGGGGGGACCACCGGGGAGCTGTTTTTT CASSGGTTGELFF
TRBJ2-2 . TRBV5-1 TRBD2 TGCGCCAGCAGGCCCATCACTAGCGGGCCCCCAGAGGGGACCGGGGAGCTGTTTTTT CASRPITSGPPEGTGELFF
TRBJ2-3 . TRBV5-1 TRBD2 TGCGCCAGCAGCTTGGGGGGTAGCGGGTTTATTACAGATACGCAGTATTTT CASSLGGSGFITDTQYF
TRBJ2-2 . TRBV18 . TGTGCCAGCTCCGGGGAGAGCGAGCTGTTTTTT CASSGESELFF
TRBJ2-1 . TRBV6-6 . TGTGCCACCGAGAGATATAATTCCTACAATGAGCAGTTCTTC CATERYNSYNEQFF
TRBJ1-5 . TRBV19 TRBD1 TGTGCCACTTCAGGGGGAGATCAGCCCCAGCATTTT CATSGGDQPQHF
TRBJ2-5 . TRBV5-6 . TGTGCCAGCAGCTTGCCCCAGGGCCTCGGGACCCAGTACTTC CASSLPQGLGTQYF
TRBJ2-6 . TRBV7-3 . TGTGCCAGCAGCTTAGGGCAGCCCTCTGGGGCCAACGTCCTGACTTTC CASSLGQPSGANVLTF
TRBJ2-1 . TRBV4-1 . TGCGCCAGCAGCCAGGCTCTCTTCGGGGAAAGCTCCTACAATGAGCAGTTCTTC CASSQALFGESSYNEQFF